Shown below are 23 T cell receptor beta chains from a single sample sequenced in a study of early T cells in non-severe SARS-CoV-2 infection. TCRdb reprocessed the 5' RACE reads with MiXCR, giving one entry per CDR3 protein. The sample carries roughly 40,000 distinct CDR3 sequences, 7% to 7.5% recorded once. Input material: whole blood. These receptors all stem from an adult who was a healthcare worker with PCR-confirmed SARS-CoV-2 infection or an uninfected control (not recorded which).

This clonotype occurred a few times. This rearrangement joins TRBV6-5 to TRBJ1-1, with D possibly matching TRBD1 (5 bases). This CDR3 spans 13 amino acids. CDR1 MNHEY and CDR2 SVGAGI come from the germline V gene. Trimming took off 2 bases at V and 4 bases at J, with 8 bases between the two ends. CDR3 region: CASSYRRGTEAFF. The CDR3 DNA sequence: TGTGCCAGCAGTTACCGGAGGGGCACTGAAGCTTTCTTT.

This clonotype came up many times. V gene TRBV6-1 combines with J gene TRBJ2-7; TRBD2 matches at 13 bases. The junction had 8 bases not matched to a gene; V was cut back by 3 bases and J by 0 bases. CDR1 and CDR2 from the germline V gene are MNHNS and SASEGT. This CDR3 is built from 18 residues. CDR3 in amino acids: CASSEGLAGSTYSYEQYF. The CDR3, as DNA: TGTGCCAGCAGTGAGGGACTAGCGGGGTCTACATACTCCTACGAGCAGTACTTC.

The chain's CDR3 is CASSPRPGIRELFF. CDR3 DNA: TGTGCCAGCAGCCCCAGACCGGGAATCCGGGAGCTGTTTTTT. The rearrangement links TRBV6-2 or TRBV6-3 to TRBJ2-2; TRBD2 is a possible D gene (5 bases). The CDR3 covers 14 residues. Between the trimmed V and J ends, which lost 6 bases and 9 bases, there was a span of 17 bases. Germline CDR1 MNHEY, CDR2 SVGEGT.

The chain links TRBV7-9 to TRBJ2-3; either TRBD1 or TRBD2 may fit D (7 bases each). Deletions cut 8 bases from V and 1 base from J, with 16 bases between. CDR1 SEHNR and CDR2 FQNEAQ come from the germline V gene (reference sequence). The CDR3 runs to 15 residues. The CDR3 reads CASHAGGDRTDTQYF. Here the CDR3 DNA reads TGTGCCAGCCACGCAGGGGGGGATCGCACAGATACGCAGTATTTT.

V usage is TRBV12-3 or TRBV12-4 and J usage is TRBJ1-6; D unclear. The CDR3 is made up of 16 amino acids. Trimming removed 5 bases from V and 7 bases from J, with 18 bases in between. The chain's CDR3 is CASSLNSPMANSPLHF. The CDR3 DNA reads TGTGCCAGCAGTCTCAATAGCCCCATGGCAAATTCACCCCTCCACTTT.

In nucleotides, the CDR3 is TGTGCCTCCCCTCCCTTCGACAGCTCGGGCACCGGGGAGCTGTTTTTT. Encoded protein: CASPPFDSSGTGELFF. J is TRBJ2-2 and V is TRBV30, with D perhaps TRBD1 (5 bases). The germline CDR1 and CDR2 sequences are GTSNPN and SVGIG (reference sequence). V lost 7 bases to trimming and J lost 4 bases, with 22 bases between them. This CDR3 is 16 amino acids long.

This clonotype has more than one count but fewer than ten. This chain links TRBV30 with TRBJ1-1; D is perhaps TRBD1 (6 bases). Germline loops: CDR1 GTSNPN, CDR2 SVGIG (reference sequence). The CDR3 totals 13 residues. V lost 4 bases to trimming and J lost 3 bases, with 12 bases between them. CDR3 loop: CAWTGDDYTEAFF. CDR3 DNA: TGTGCCTGGACAGGGGACGATTACACTGAAGCTTTCTTT.

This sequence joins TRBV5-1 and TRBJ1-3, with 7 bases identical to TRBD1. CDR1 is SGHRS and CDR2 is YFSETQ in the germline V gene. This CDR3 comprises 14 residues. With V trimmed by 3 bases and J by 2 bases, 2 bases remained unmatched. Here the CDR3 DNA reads TGCGCCAGCAGCTCGGGACAGCCTGGAAACACCATATATTTT. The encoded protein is CASSSGQPGNTIYF. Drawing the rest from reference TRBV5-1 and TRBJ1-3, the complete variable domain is KAGVTQTPRYLIKTRGQQVTLSCSPISGHRSVSWYQQTPGQGLQFLFEYFSETQRNKGNFPGRFSGRQFSNSRSEMNVSTLELGDSALYLCASSSGQPGNTIYFGEGSWLTVV.

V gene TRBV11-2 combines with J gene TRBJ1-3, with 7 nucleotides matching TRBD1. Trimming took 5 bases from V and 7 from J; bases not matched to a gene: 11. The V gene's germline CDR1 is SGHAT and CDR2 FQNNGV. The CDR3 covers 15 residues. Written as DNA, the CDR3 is TGTGCCAGCAGCATCCGGGACAGCGGAGGGAACACCATATATTTT. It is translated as CASSIRDSGGNTIYF.

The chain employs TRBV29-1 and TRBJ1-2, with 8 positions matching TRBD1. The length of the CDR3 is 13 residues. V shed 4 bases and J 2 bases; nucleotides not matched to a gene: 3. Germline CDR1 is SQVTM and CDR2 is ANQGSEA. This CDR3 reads CSVGTGINYGYTF. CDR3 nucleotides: TGCAGCGTTGGGACAGGGATAAACTATGGCTACACCTTC.

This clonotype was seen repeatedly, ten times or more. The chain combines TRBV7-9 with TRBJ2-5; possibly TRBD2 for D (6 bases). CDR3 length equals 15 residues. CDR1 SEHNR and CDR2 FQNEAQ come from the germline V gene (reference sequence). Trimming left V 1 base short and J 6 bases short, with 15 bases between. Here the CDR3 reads CASSLEAGLTKTQYF. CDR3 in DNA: TGTGCCAGCAGCTTAGAAGCGGGCCTCACAAAGACCCAGTACTTC.

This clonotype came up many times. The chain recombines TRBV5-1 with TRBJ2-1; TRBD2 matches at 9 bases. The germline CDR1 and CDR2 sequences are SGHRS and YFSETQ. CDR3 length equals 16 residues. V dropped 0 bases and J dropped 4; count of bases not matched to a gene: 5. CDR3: CASSLVSSGEYNEQFF. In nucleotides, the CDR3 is TGCGCCAGCAGCTTGGTTTCTAGCGGGGAGTACAATGAGCAGTTCTTC. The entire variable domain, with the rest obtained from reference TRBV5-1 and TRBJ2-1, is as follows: KAGVTQTPRYLIKTRGQQVTLSCSPISGHRSVSWYQQTPGQGLQFLFEYFSETQRNKGNFPGRFSGRQFSNSRSEMNVSTLELGDSALYLCASSLVSSGEYNEQFFGPGTRLTVL.

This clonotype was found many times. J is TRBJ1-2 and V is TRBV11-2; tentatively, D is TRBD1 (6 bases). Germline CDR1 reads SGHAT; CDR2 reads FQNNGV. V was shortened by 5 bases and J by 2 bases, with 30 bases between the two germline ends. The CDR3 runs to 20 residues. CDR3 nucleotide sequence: TGTGCCAGCAGCCCCCAATTAGGGAGACAGGCTCGTAATCTGAACTATGGCTACACCTTC. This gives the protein CASSPQLGRQARNLNYGYTF.

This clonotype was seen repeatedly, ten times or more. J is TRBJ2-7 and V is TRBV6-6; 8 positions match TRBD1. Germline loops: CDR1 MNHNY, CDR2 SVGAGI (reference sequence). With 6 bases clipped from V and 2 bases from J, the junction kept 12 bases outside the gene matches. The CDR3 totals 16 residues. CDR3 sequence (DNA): TGTGCCAGCAGCTACCGTGGACAGGGTGACCCCTACGAGCAGTACTTC. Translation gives CASSYRGQGDPYEQYF.

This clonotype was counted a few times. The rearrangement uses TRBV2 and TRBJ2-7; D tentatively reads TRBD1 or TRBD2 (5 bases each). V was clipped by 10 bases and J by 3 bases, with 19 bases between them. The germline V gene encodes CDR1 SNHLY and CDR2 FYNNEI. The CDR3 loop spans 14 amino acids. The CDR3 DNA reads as TGTGCCATCCGCTCCCGGGACGACGGCTACGAGCAGTACTTC. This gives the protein CAIRSRDDGYEQYF.

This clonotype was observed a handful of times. CDR3 DNA: TGTGCCACCAGTGACGCACAGGGCACAGATACGCAGTATTTT. Translated: CATSDAQGTDTQYF. The genes are TRBV24-1 and TRBJ2-3, with D perhaps TRBD1 (5 bases). Trimming stripped 4 bases from V and 1 base from J, with 8 bases between. The CDR3 is 14 amino acids. CDR1 KGHDR and CDR2 SFDVKD come from the germline V gene.

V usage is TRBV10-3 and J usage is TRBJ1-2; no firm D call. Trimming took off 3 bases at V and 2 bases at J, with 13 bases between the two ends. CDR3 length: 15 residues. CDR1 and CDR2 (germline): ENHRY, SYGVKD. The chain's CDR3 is CAISEGMRPNYGYTF. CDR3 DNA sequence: TGTGCCATCAGTGAAGGTATGAGACCAAACTATGGCTACACCTTC.

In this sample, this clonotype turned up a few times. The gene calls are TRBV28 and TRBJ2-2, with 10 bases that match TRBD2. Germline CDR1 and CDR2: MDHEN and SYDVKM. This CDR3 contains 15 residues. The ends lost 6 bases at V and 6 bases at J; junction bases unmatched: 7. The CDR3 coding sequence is TGTGCCAGCAGCCGAAGCGGGGGGGCCTCCGGGGAGCTGTTTTTT. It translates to CASSRSGGASGELFF.

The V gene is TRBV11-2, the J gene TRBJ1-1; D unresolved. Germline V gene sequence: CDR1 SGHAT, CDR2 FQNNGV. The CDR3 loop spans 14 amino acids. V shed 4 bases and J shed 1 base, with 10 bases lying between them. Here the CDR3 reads CASSSRTENTEAFF. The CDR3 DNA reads TGTGCCAGCAGCTCCCGGACGGAGAACACTGAAGCTTTCTTT.

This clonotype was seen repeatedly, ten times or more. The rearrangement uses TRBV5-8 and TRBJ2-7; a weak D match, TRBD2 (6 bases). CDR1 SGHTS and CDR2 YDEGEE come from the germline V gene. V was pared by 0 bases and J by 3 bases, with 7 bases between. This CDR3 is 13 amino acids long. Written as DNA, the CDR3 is TGTGCCAGCAGCTTGGAGGAGGGCTACGAGCAGTACTTC. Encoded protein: CASSLEEGYEQYF.

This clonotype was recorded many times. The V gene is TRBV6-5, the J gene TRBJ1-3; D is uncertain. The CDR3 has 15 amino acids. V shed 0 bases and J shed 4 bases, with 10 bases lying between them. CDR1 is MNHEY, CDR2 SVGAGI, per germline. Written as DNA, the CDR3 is TGTGCCAGCAGTTACTCGATTGGAGGAGGAAACACCATATATTTT. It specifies CASSYSIGGGNTIYF.

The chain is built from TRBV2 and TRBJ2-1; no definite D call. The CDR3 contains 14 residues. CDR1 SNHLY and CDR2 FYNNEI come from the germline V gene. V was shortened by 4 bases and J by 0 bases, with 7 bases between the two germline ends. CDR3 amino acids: CASSVASSYNEQFF. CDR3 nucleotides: TGTGCCAGCAGTGTAGCCAGCTCCTACAATGAGCAGTTCTTC.

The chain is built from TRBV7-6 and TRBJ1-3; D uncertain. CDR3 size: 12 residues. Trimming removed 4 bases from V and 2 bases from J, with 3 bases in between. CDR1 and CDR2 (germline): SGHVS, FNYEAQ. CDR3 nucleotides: TGTGCCAGCAGCTCGCCTGGAAACACCATATATTTT. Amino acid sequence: CASSSPGNTIYF.